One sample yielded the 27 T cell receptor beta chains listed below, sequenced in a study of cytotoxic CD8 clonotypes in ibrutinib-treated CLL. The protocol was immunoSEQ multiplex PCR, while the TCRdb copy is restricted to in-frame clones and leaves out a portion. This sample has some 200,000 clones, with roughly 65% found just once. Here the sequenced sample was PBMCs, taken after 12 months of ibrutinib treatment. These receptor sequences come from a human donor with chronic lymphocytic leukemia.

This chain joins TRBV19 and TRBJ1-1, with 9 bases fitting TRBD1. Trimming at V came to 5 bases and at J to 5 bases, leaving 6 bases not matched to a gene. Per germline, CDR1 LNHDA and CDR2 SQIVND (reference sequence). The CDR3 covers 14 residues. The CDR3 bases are TGTGCCAGTAGTGACGGACAGGGGATTACTGAAGCTTTCTTT. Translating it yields CASSDGQGITEAFF. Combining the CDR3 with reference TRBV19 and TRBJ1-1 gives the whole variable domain DGGITQSPKYLFRKEGQNVTLSCEQNLNHDAMYWYRQDPGQGLRLIYYSQIVNDFQKGDIAEGYSVSREKKESFPLTVTSAQKNPTAFYLCASSDGQGITEAFFGQGTRLTVV.

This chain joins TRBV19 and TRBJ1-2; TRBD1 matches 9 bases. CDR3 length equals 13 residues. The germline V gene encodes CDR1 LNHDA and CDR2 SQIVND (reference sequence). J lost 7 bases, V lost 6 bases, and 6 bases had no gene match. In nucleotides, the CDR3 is TGTGCCAGTAGCCCAAGGGACAGGGCTGGCTACACCTTC. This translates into CASSPRDRAGYTF.

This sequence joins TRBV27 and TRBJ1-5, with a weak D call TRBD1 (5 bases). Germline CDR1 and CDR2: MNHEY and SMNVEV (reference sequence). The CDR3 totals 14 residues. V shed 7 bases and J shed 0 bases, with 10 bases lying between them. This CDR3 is CASKTDYSNQPQHF. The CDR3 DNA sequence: TGTGCCAGCAAGACAGATTATAGCAATCAGCCCCAGCATTTT.

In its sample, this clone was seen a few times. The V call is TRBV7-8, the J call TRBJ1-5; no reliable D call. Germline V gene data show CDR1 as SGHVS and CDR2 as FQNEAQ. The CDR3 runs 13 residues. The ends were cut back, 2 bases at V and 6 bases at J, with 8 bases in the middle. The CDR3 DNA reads TGTGCCAGCAGCTTAACGGGTATTCAGCCCCAGCATTTT. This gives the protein CASSLTGIQPQHF. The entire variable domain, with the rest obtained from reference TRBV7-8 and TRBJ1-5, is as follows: GAGVSQSPRYKVAKRGQDVALRCDPISGHVSLFWYQQALGQGPEFLTYFQNEAQLDKSGLPSDRFFAERPEGSVSTLKIQRTQQEDSAVYLCASSLTGIQPQHFGDGTRLSIL.

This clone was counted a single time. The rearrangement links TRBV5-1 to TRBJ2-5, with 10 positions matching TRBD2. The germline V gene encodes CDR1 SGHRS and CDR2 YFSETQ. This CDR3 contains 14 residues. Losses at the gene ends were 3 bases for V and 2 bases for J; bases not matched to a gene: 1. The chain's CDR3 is CASSSSGGQETQYF. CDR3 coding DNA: TGCGCCAGCAGCTCTAGCGGGGGACAAGAGACCCAGTACTTC.

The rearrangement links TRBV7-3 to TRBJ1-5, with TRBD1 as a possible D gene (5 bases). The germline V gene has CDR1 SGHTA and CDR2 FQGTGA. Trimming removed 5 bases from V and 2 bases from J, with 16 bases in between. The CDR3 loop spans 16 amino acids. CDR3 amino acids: CASSLTPLGGNQPQHF. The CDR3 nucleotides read TGTGCCAGCAGCCTTACCCCCTTGGGGGGCAATCAGCCCCAGCATTTT.

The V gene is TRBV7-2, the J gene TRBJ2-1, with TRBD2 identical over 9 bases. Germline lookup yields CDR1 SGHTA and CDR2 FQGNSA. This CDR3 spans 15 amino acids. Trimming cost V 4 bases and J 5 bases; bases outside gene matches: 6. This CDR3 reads CASSSPSGNHNEQFF. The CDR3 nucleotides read TGTGCCAGCAGCTCCCCTAGCGGGAACCACAATGAGCAGTTCTTC.

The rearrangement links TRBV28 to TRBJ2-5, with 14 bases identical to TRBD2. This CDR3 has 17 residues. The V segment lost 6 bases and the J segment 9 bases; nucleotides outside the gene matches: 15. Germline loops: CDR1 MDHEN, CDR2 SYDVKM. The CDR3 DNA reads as TGTGCCAGCAGCCGGAACGGACTAGCGGGAGGCGGGAACTCCCAGTACTTC. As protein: CASSRNGLAGGGNSQYF.

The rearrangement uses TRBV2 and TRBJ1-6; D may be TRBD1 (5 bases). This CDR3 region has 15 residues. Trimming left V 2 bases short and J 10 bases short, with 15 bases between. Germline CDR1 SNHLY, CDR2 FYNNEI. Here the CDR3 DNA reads TGTGCCAGCAGTGAAATTGGGGGAGCCATATCACCCCTCCACTTT. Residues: CASSEIGGAISPLHF.

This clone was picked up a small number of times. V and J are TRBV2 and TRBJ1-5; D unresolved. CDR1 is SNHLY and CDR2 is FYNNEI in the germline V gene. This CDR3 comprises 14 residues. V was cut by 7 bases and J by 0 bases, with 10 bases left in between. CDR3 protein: CASKGGFSNQPQHF. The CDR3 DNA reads TGTGCCAGCAAGGGCGGGTTTAGCAATCAGCCCCAGCATTTT.

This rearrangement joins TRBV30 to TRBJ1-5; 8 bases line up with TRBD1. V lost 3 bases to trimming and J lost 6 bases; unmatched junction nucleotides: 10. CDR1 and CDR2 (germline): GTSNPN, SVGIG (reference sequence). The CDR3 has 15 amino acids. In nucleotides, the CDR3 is TGTGCCTGGAGCCTGTTGGACAGGGAGGCTCAGCCCCAGCATTTT. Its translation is CAWSLLDREAQPQHF.

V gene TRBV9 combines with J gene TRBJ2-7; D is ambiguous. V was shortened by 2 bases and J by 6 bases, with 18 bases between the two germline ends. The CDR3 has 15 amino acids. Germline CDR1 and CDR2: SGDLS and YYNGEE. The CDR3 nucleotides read TGTGCCAGCAGCGTTGCTGGTGATCTTATTTTCGAGCAGTACTTC. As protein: CASSVAGDLIFEQYF.

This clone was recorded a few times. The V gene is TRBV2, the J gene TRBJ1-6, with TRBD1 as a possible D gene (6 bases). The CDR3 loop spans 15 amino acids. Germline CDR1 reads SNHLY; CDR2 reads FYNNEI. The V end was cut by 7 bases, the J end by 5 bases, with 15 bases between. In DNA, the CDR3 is TGTGCCAGCAAAATCCGGGACACCGATAATTCACCCCTCCACTTT. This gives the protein CASKIRDTDNSPLHF.

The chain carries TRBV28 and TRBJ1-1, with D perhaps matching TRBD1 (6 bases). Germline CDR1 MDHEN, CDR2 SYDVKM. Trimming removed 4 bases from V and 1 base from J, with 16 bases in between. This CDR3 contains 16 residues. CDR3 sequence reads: CASSSFMPGQNTEAFF. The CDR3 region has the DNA TGTGCCAGCAGTTCGTTTATGCCGGGACAGAACACTGAAGCTTTCTTT. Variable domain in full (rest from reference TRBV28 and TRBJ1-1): DVKVTQSSRYLVKRTGEKVFLECVQDMDHENMFWYRQDPGLGLRLIYFSYDVKMKEKGDIPEGYSVSREKKERFSLILESASTNQTSMYLCASSSFMPGQNTEAFFGQGTRLTVV.

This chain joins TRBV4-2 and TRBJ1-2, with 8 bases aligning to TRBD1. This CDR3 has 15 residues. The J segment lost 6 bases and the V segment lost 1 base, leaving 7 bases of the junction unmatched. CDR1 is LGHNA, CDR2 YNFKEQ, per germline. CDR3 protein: CASSQAGQGANGYTF. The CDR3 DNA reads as TGTGCCAGCAGCCAAGCAGGCCAGGGGGCCAATGGCTACACCTTC.

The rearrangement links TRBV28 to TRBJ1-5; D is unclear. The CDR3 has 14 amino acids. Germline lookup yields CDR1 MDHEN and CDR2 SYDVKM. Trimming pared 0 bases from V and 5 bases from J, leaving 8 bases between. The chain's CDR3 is CASSLWAVDQPQHF. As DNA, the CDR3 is TGTGCCAGCAGTTTATGGGCGGTCGATCAGCCCCAGCATTTT. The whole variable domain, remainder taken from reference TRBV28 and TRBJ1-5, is DVKVTQSSRYLVKRTGEKVFLECVQDMDHENMFWYRQDPGLGLRLIYFSYDVKMKEKGDIPEGYSVSREKKERFSLILESASTNQTSMYLCASSLWAVDQPQHFGDGTRLSIL.

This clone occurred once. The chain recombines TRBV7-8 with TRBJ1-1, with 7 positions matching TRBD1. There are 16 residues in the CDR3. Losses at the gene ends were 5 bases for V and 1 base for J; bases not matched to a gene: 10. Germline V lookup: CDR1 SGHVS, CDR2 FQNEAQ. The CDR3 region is CASSVRDSNPNTEAFF. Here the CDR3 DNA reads TGTGCCAGCAGCGTCCGGGACAGCAACCCGAACACTGAAGCTTTCTTT.

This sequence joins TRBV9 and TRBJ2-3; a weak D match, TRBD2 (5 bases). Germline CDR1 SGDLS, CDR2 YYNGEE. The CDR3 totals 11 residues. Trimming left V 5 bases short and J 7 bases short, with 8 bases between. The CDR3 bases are TGTGCCAGCAGTGCCGGGAATACGCAGTATTTT. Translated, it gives CASSAGNTQYF.

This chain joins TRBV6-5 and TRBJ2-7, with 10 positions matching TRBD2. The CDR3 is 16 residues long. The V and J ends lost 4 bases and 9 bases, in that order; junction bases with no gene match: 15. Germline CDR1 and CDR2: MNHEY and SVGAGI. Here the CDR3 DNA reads TGTGCCAGCAGTTCGGACAGTCTAGCGGGAGACCCGGCGCAGTACTTC. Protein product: CASSSDSLAGDPAQYF.

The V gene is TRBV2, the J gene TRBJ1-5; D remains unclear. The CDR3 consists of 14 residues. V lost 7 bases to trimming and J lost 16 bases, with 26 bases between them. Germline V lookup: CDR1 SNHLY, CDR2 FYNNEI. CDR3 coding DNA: TGTGCCAGCATCGAGGGATTCCAGGCACTCTCTGCACATTTT. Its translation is CASIEGFQALSAHF.

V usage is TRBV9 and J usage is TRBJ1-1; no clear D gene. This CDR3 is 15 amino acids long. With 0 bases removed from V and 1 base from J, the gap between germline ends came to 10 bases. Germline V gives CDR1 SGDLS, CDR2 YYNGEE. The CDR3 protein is CASSVVVGGNTEAFF. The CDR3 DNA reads TGTGCCAGCAGCGTAGTGGTGGGAGGGAACACTGAAGCTTTCTTT.

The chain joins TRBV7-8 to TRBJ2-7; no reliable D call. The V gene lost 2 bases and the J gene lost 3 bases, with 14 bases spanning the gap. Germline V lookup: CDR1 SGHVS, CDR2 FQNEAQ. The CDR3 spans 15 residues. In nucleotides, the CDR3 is TGTGCCAGCAGCTTAACTCCGACGGGTTTCTACGAGCAGTACTTC. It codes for CASSLTPTGFYEQYF.

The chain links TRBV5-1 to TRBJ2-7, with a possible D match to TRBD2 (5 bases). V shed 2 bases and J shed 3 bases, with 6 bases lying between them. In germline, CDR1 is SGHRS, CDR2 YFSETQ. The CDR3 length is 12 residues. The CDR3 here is CASSFEGYEQYF. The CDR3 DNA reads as TGCGCCAGCAGCTTCGAGGGCTACGAGCAGTACTTC.

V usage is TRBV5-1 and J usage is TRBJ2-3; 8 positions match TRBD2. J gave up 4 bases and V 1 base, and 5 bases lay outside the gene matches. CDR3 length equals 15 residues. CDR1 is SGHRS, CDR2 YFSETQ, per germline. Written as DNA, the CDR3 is TGCGCCAGCAGCTTGCGACTAGCGAAAGCAGATACGCAGTATTTT. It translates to CASSLRLAKADTQYF.

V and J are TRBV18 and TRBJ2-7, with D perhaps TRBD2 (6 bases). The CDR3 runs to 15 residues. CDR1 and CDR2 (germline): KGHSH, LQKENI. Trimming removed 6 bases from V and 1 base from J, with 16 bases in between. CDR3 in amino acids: CASSRDLVGSYEQYF. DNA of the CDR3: TGTGCCAGCTCCCGGGACTTAGTGGGATCCTACGAGCAGTACTTC.

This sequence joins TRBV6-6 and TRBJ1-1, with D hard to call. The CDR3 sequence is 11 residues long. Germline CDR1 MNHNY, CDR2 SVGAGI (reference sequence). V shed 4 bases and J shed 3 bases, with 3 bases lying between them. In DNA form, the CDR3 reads TGTGCCAGCAGTTTTGACACTGAAGCTTTCTTT. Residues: CASSFDTEAFF.

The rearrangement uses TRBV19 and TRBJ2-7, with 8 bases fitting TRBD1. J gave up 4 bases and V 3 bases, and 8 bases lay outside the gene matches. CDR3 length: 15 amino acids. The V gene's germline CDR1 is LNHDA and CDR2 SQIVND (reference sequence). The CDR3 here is CASSIKGQGYYEQYF. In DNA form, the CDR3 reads TGTGCCAGTAGTATCAAAGGACAGGGATATTACGAGCAGTACTTC. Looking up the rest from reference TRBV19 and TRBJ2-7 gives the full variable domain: DGGITQSPKYLFRKEGQNVTLSCEQNLNHDAMYWYRQDPGQGLRLIYYSQIVNDFQKGDIAEGYSVSREKKESFPLTVTSAQKNPTAFYLCASSIKGQGYYEQYFGPGTRLTVT.